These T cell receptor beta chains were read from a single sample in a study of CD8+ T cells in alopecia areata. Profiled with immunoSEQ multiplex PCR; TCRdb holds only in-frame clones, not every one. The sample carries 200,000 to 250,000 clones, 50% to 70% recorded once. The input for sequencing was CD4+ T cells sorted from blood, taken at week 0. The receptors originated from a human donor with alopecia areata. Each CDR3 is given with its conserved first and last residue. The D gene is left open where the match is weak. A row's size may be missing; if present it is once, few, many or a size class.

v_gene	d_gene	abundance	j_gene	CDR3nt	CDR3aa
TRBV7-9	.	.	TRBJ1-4	TGTGCCAGCAGCGGGTGGCCACCCTCTAATGAAAAACTGCTTTTT	CASSGWPPSNEKLLF
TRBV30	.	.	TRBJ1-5	TGTGCCTGGAGGGGTAAGGGTGGCAATCAGCCCCAGCATTTT	CAWRGKGGNQPQHF
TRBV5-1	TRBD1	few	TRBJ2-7	TGCGCCAGCAGCAAAGACAGGGGGCCCTACGAGCAGTACTTC	CASSKDRGPYEQYF
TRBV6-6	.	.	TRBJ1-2	TGTGCCAGCAGTGCAGGGGACTATGGCTACACCTTC	CASSAGDYGYTF
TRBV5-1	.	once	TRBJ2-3	TGCGCCAGCAGATCTAGCACAGATACGCAGTATTTT	CASRSSTDTQYF
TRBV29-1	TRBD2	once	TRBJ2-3	TGCAGCGCTATGACAGCGGGACTCACAGATACGCAGTATTTT	CSAMTAGLTDTQYF
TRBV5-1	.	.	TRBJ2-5	TGCGCCAGCAGCTTCTCTATTCAAGAGACCCAGTACTTC	CASSFSIQETQYF
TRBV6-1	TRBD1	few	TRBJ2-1	TGTGCCACAACCCGGGACAGGGACATCAATGAGCAGTTCTTC	CATTRDRDINEQFF
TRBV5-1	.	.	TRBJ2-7	TGCGCCAGCAGCTTGTCAGGCGGCTGGGAAGGGGACCACGAGCAGTACTTC	CASSLSGGWEGDHEQYF
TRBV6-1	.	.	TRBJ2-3	TGTGCCAGCAGTGATAGCAGAACGACAGATACGCAGTATTTT	CASSDSRTTDTQYF
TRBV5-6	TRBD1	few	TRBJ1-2	TGTGCCAGCAGCGCGCGGACAGGAATCTATGGCTACACCTTC	CASSARTGIYGYTF
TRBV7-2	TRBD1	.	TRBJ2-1	TGTGCCAGCAAACCGGGACAGGGGGATATCAGCTCCTACAATGAGCAGTTCTTC	CASKPGQGDISSYNEQFF
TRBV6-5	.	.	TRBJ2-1	TGTGCCAGCACCTCCTCTCAGGGCAATGAGCAGTTCTTC	CASTSSQGNEQFF
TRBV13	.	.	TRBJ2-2	TGTGCCAGCAGCCCCCAGGGAGCCCTCACCGGGGAGCTGTTTTTT	CASSPQGALTGELFF
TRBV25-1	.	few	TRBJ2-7	TGTGCCAGCAGTGAAGGCAGGAGCTCCTACGAGCAGTACTTC	CASSEGRSSYEQYF
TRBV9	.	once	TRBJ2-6	TGTGCCAGCAGCGTAGAGGCCAGGGCCGGTGGGGCCAACGTCCTGACTTTC	CASSVEARAGGANVLTF
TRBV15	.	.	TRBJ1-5	TGTGCCACCAGCAGAGCCGGTCAGCCCCAGCATTTT	CATSRAGQPQHF
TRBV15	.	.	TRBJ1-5	TGTGCCACCAGCGCCGGGGACAATCAGCCCCAGCATTTT	CATSAGDNQPQHF
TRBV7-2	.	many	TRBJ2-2	TGTGCCAGCAGCTTAGTTGGCAGAATCGCGAACACCGGGGAGCTGTTTTTT	CASSLVGRIANTGELFF
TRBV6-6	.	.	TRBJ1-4	TGTGCCAGCAGTAAGACGGTACCTAATGAAAAACTGTTTTTT	CASSKTVPNEKLFF
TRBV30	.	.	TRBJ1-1	TGTGCCTGGAGTTCGGGGGCCCTTGGAGAAGCTTTCTTT	CAWSSGALGEAFF
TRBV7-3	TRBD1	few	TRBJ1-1	TGTGCCAGCAGCTTAAGACAGGGAGCTGAAGCTTTCTTT	CASSLRQGAEAFF
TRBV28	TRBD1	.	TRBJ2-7	TGTGCCAGCAGTTCACCGGGACAGGGGTCCTACGAGCAGTACTTC	CASSSPGQGSYEQYF
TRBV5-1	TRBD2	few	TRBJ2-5	TGCGCCAGCAGCTTGTGGGGGACGGGACTAGCAGAGGAGACCCAGTACTTC	CASSLWGTGLAEETQYF
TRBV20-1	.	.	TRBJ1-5	TGCAGTGCTGGGATTATCCAGCCCCAGCATTTT	CSAGIIQPQHF
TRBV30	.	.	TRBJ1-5	TGTGCCTGGGGAGCACACAGCAATCAGCCCCAGCATTTT	CAWGAHSNQPQHF
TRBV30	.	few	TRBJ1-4	TGTGCCTGGAGTGTGGACTTAGTTCAAGAAAAACTGTTTTTT	CAWSVDLVQEKLFF
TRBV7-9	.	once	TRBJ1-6	TGTGCCAGCAGCTCCCGTGATGGGAGGAATTCACCCCTCCACTTT	CASSSRDGRNSPLHF
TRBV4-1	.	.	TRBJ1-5	TGCGCCAGCAGCCAAGTGTTGGCAGCTGATCAGCCCCAGCATTTT	CASSQVLAADQPQHF
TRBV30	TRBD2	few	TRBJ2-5	TGTGCCTGGAACCCTGGGACTAGCGGCGAGACCCAGTACTTC	CAWNPGTSGETQYF
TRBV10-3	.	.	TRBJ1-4	TGTGCCATCAGTGAGTCTTGGATGGAAAAACTGTTTTTT	CAISESWMEKLFF
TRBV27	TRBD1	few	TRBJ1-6	TGTGCCAGCAGTCTACGCAAGACAGGGACTCTAAATTCACCCCTCCACTTT	CASSLRKTGTLNSPLHF
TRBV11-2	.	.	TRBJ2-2	TGTGCCAGCAGCTTCATCGGGAACATTTTTAACACCGGGGAGCTGTTTTTT	CASSFIGNIFNTGELFF
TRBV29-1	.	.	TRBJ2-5	TGCAGCGTTTTTATCGAGACCCAGTACTTC	CSVFIETQYF
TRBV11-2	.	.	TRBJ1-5	TGTGCCAGCAGTTCCCGATTTGGGACCGATCAGCCCCAGCATTTT	CASSSRFGTDQPQHF
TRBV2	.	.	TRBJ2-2	TGTGCCAGCAAACGCTCGGGATCCTTGGGCGGGGAGCTGTTTTTT	CASKRSGSLGGELFF
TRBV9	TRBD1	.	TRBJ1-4	TGTGCCAGCAGCGCAGAGACAGGGGCGTTCGAAAAACTGTTTTTT	CASSAETGAFEKLFF
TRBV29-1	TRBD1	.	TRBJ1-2	TGCAGCGTTGATAAGACAGGGTCCTATGGCTACACCTTC	CSVDKTGSYGYTF
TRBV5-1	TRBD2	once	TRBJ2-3	TGCGCCAGCAGCCCGGGACTAGCGGGAGGGGTAGATACGCAGTATTTT	CASSPGLAGGVDTQYF
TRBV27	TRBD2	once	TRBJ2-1	TGTGCCAGCACCCCTGTAGCGGGAGGTAATGAGCAGTTCTTC	CASTPVAGGNEQFF
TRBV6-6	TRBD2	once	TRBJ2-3	TGTGCCAGCAGGCCGGGAGGACCCACAGATACGCAGTATTTT	CASRPGGPTDTQYF
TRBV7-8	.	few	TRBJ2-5	TGTGCCAGCAGCTTAGGGGATCAAGAGACCCAGTACTTC	CASSLGDQETQYF
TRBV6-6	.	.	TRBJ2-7	TGTGCCAGCAGTTACTACCCTACTCTCTACGAGCAGTACTTC	CASSYYPTLYEQYF
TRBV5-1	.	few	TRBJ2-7	TGCGCCAGCAGCGCGGCCTACGAGCAGTACTTC	CASSAAYEQYF